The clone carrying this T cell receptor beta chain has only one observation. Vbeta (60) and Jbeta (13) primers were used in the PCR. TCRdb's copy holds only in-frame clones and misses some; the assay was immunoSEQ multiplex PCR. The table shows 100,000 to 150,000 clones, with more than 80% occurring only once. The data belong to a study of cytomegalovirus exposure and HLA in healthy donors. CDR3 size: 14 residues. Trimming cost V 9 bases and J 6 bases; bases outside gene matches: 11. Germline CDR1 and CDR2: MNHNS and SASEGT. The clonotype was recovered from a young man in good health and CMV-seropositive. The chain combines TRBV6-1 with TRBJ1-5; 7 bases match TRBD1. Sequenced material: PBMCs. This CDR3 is CASNGQERSQPQHF. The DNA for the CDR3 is TGTGCCAGTAACGGACAGGAGAGGAGTCAGCCCCAGCATTTT.